These 15 T cell receptor beta chains share one sample of origin, sequenced in a study of identifying expanded T cells in peripheral blood (dated by TCRdb to the late 2010s). Preparation of the library involved the immunoSEQ multiplex PCR assay. Here the immuneACCESS table is served through TCRdb, limited to in-frame sequences with V and J called. Missing clones are a known gap in these copies; in checked studies unresolved V genes cover under half, and the rest lacks a known reason. In this sample the table shows around 63,000 clones, more than 75% of which occur a single time. The ten largest clones represent under 5% of the sample. The specimen sequenced was blood. The receptors come from a person aged 18-70 years in good health.

This chain links TRBV4-1 with TRBJ2-7; D unresolved. The CDR3 has 15 amino acids. The germline gives CDR1 MGHRA, CDR2 YSYEKL. Trimming removed 3 bases from V and 7 bases from J, with 19 bases in between. CDR3 bases: TGCGCCAGCAGCCAGACGACAAGTATCTCTACGGAGCAGTACTTC. Translating it yields CASSQTTSISTEQYF.

This rearrangement joins TRBV15 to TRBJ1-5; D might be TRBD1 (5 bases). CDR3 length: 15 residues. Looked up from germline, CDR1 is LNHNV and CDR2 is YYDKDF (reference sequence). The V and J ends lost 0 bases and 2 bases respectively, with 8 bases between them. CDR3 residues: CATSRDGRGNQPQHF. The DNA of the CDR3 is TGTGCCACCAGCAGAGATGGCAGGGGCAATCAGCCCCAGCATTTT. The full variable domain, in which reference TRBV15 and TRBJ1-5 provide the parts outside the CDR3, is DAMVIQNPRYQVTQFGKPVTLSCSQTLNHNVMYWYQQKSSQAPKLLFHYYDKDFNNEADTPDNFQSRRPNTSFCFLDIRSPGLGDTAMYLCATSRDGRGNQPQHFGDGTRLSIL.

This sequence joins TRBV28 and TRBJ2-7; unclear D gene. The germline gives CDR1 MDHEN, CDR2 SYDVKM. CDR3 size: 14 residues. V was pared by 7 bases and J by 0 bases, with 13 bases between. CDR3 sequence reads: CASTPRTVSYEQYF. DNA for the CDR3: TGTGCCAGCACGCCTCGGACGGTCTCCTACGAGCAGTACTTC.

The genes are TRBV6-1 and TRBJ2-5, with 12 nucleotides matching TRBD1. V trimming: 3 bases; J trimming: 5 bases; junction bases outside the gene matches: 4. CDR1 is MNHNS and CDR2 is SASEGT in the germline V gene. The length of the CDR3 is 15 residues. DNA of the CDR3: TGTGCCAGCAGTGAGGGGACAGGGGGCGTCGAGACCCAGTACTTC. Residues: CASSEGTGGVETQYF.

This clone has only one observation. The gene calls are TRBV5-1 and TRBJ2-1; D is ambiguous. Trimming removed 4 bases at V and 6 bases at J, with 5 bases between. CDR1 and CDR2 (germline): SGHRS, YFSETQ. This CDR3 comprises 11 residues. The CDR3 nucleotides read TGCGCCAGCAGCAAGAGCAATGAGCAGTTCTTC. It yields the protein CASSKSNEQFF.

The chain links TRBV2 to TRBJ1-1, with 7 bases fitting TRBD1. Germline-derived CDR1 and CDR2 are SNHLY and FYNNEI. The CDR3 length is 14 residues. V lost 3 bases, J lost 7 bases, and 8 bases stayed unmatched. The chain's CDR3 is CASSETTGLGEAFF. CDR3 sequence (DNA): TGTGCCAGCAGTGAGACGACAGGGTTGGGTGAAGCTTTCTTT.

The chain couples TRBV21-1 to TRBJ2-1; TRBD2, the table's D call, was not compared with the DNA. TRBV21-1 is a listed pseudogene. The CDR3 consists of 20 residues. The CDR3 DNA sequence: TGTGCCAGCAGCAAAACCACGGGGACTAGCGGGAGGGCCTTCTACAATGAGCAGTTCTTC. Encoded protein: CASSKTTGTSGRAFYNEQFF.

This chain uses TRBV15 with TRBJ2-5; the D gene is possibly TRBD2 (5 bases). Trimming pared 5 bases from V and 9 bases from J, leaving 16 bases between. The CDR3 extends over 13 amino acids. The germline V gene has CDR1 LNHNV and CDR2 YYDKDF (reference sequence). CDR3 region: CATSSQQAVAQYF. For the CDR3, the DNA is TGTGCCACCAGCTCCCAACAAGCGGTCGCCCAGTACTTC.

The CDR3 coding sequence is TGTGCCAGCATTTCCGGGGCCCCAAGGGGCTATGGCTACACCTTC. This codes for CASISGAPRGYGYTF. The rearrangement links TRBV6-1 to TRBJ1-2, with D maybe TRBD1 (5 bases). The CDR3 runs 15 residues. Deletions cut 7 bases from V and 4 bases from J, with 19 bases between. Germline assignment: CDR1 MNHNS and CDR2 SASEGT.

The gene calls are TRBV27 and TRBJ2-7; no definite D call. Trimming took off 0 bases at V and 0 bases at J, with 9 bases between the two ends. This CDR3 has 15 amino acids. CDR1 and CDR2 from the germline V gene are MNHEY and SMNVEV (reference sequence). CDR3 in amino acids: CASSLSPIHSYEQYF. The CDR3 DNA sequence: TGTGCCAGCAGTTTATCACCTATACACTCCTACGAGCAGTACTTC.

The chain couples TRBV6-4 to TRBJ2-6; a weak D match, TRBD1 (8 bases). From germline, CDR1 is MRHNA and CDR2 SNTAGT. V was cut by 2 bases and J by 2 bases, with 10 bases left in between. The CDR3 has 16 amino acids. The DNA of the CDR3 is TGTGCCAGCAGTGACACAGGGGGGGCTGGGGCCAACGTCCTGACTTTC. This translates into CASSDTGGAGANVLTF.

V and J are TRBV7-2 and TRBJ2-3; 14 bases are a match to TRBD2. This CDR3 is 18 amino acids long. CDR1 and CDR2 from the germline V gene are SGHTA and FQGNSA. V shed 1 base, J shed 0 bases, and the junction held 3 bases outside the gene matches. CDR3 sequence: CASSLVRLAGGSTDTQYF. The CDR3 region has the DNA TGTGCCAGCAGCTTAGTTCGACTAGCGGGGGGGAGCACAGATACGCAGTATTTT.

This chain links TRBV27 with TRBJ1-2, with 7 bases aligning to TRBD1. From germline, CDR1 is MNHEY and CDR2 SMNVEV (reference sequence). V dropped 0 bases and J dropped 2; count of bases not matched to a gene: 9. This CDR3 comprises 17 residues. The CDR3 loop is CASSLSGRGSSNYGYTF. In nucleotides, the CDR3 is TGTGCCAGCAGTTTATCGGGCAGGGGGAGCTCGAACTATGGCTACACCTTC.

This chain joins TRBV4-2 and TRBJ2-5; 7 positions agree with TRBD1. The V segment lost 0 bases and the J segment 5 bases; nucleotides outside the gene matches: 6. The CDR3 is made up of 15 amino acids. Germline CDR1 LGHNA, CDR2 YNFKEQ. The CDR3 nucleotides read TGTGCCAGCAGCCAAGAGGACAGGACCCAGGAGACCCAGTACTTC. Translation: CASSQEDRTQETQYF.

The chain links TRBV4-2 to TRBJ1-3, with D uncertain. The V and J ends lost 7 bases and 0 bases respectively, with 13 bases between them. Looked up from germline, CDR1 is LGHNA and CDR2 is YNFKEQ. This CDR3 has 15 residues. This chain's CDR3 is CASTAGITSGNTIYF. CDR3 in DNA: TGTGCCAGCACGGCCGGGATCACCTCTGGAAACACCATATATTTT.